What follows are 14 T cell receptor beta chains derived from one specimen sequenced in a study of blood T cell repertoires in COVID-19. Assay: immunoSEQ multiplex PCR; the TCRdb copy retains only in-frame clones and omits some. The data contain approximately 140,000 clones, 80% to 90% of them singletons. Sequenced input: peripheral blood. These receptor sequences come from a man older than 75 with acute or convalescent COVID-19.

The V gene is TRBV3-1 (or the pseudogene TRBV3-2), the J gene TRBJ1-1, with D perhaps TRBD1 (6 bases). CDR1 LGHDT and CDR2 YNNKEL come from the germline V gene (reference sequence). The germline V and J ends were trimmed by 3 bases and 3 bases, with 17 bases remaining between them. CDR3 length: 16 residues. The CDR3 bases are TGTGCCAGCAGCCAGGTGTCAGGGGTTTTCGACACTGAAGCTTTCTTT. Protein: CASSQVSGVFDTEAFF.

The chain joins TRBV28 to TRBJ2-1; 7 bases line up with TRBD2. The junction had 15 bases not matched to a gene; V was cut back by 6 bases and J by 10 bases. Germline lookup yields CDR1 MDHEN and CDR2 SYDVKM. The CDR3 has 15 residues. DNA for the CDR3: TGTGCCAGCAGATCCGCCGCCGCGGGAGCTAGCGAGCAGTTCTTC. The encoded protein is CASRSAAAGASEQFF.

V and J are TRBV5-4 and TRBJ1-3; unclear D gene. CDR3 length equals 14 residues. Germline CDR1 is SGHNT and CDR2 is YYREEE (reference sequence). V was pared by 3 bases and J by 4 bases, with 11 bases between. The CDR3 region has the DNA TGTGCCAGCAGCTCATGGCCCCCCGGAAACACCATATATTTT. Its protein product is CASSSWPPGNTIYF.

This chain links TRBV20-1 with TRBJ2-7, with 7 bases lining up with TRBD1. This CDR3 comprises 12 residues. V was pared by 3 bases and J by 3 bases, with 2 bases of the junction left unmatched. Germline CDR1 and CDR2: DFQATT and SNEGSKA (reference sequence). This chain's CDR3 is CSASTGVYEQYF. CDR3 sequence (DNA): TGCAGTGCTAGTACAGGGGTCTACGAGCAGTACTTC.

This chain connects TRBV19 to TRBJ1-2; 7 bases match TRBD1. Germline CDR1 LNHDA, CDR2 SQIVND (reference sequence). The J segment lost 2 bases and the V segment lost 4 bases, leaving 4 bases of the junction unmatched. The CDR3 consists of 14 residues. For the CDR3, the DNA is TGTGCCAGTAGTACAATGACAGGGAACTATGGCTACACCTTC. Translated: CASSTMTGNYGYTF.

The chain combines TRBV19 with TRBJ1-2; tentative D call: TRBD1 (5 bases). CDR1 and CDR2 (germline): LNHDA, SQIVND (reference sequence). The CDR3 loop spans 15 amino acids. V lost 6 bases, J lost 8 bases, and 22 bases lay in between. The chain's CDR3 is CASSAQGGARSGYTF. CDR3 DNA sequence: TGTGCCAGTAGCGCCCAGGGCGGGGCCCGAAGCGGCTACACCTTC.

J is TRBJ1-2 and V is TRBV24-1, with D hard to call. CDR1 and CDR2 from the germline V gene are KGHDR and SFDVKD. This CDR3 contains 15 residues. The V gene lost 3 bases and the J gene lost 4 bases, with 14 bases spanning the gap. The CDR3 sequence: CATSDPRDSPYGYTF. The CDR3 region has the DNA TGTGCCACCAGTGATCCCCGTGACTCCCCCTATGGCTACACCTTC.

The J gene is TRBJ1-2, the V gene TRBV2; D is perhaps TRBD1 (6 bases). This CDR3 is 12 amino acids long. The ends were cut back, 6 bases at V and 6 bases at J, with 11 bases in the middle. Germline CDR1 and CDR2: SNHLY and FYNNEI. CDR3 amino acids: CASSTGSHGYTF. DNA of the CDR3: TGTGCCAGCAGCACAGGGTCTCATGGCTACACCTTC.

This clone was observed a handful of times. The CDR3 spells CASREAGGNTDTQYF. The CDR3 DNA reads TGTGCCAGTAGGGAAGCGGGAGGAAACACAGATACGCAGTATTTT. This chain connects TRBV19 to TRBJ2-3; 9 nucleotides agree with TRBD2. CDR1 and CDR2 from the germline V gene are LNHDA and SQIVND (reference sequence). The CDR3 contains 15 residues. After removal of 6 bases from V and 2 bases from J, the junction contained 6 bases not matched to a gene. Supplemented by reference TRBV19 and TRBJ2-3, the full variable domain reads DGGITQSPKYLFRKEGQNVTLSCEQNLNHDAMYWYRQDPGQGLRLIYYSQIVNDFQKGDIAEGYSVSREKKESFPLTVTSAQKNPTAFYLCASREAGGNTDTQYFGPGTRLTVL.

The CDR3 DNA follows: TGTGCCACCAGTGATTTTTCGGGGGAAATGAAAGGCTACACCTTC. Its translation: CATSDFSGEMKGYTF. This chain links TRBV24-1 with TRBJ1-2, with D perhaps TRBD1 (5 bases). The germline gives CDR1 KGHDR, CDR2 SFDVKD. CDR3 length: 15 amino acids. V shed 1 base and J shed 8 bases, with 16 bases lying between them.

The chain joins TRBV28 to TRBJ2-7; 8 nucleotides agree with TRBD2. V was pared by 10 bases and J by 2 bases, with 7 bases of the junction left unmatched. CDR1 MDHEN and CDR2 SYDVKM come from the germline V gene. CDR3 length: 13 amino acids. DNA of the CDR3: TGTGCCACCCACGGGGGGGCCGCCTACGAGCAGTACTTC. Protein sequence: CATHGGAAYEQYF.

This chain uses TRBV9 with TRBJ2-7, with 8 bases fitting TRBD1. The CDR3 runs to 14 residues. V lost 4 bases to trimming and J lost 5 bases; unmatched junction nucleotides: 8. CDR1 SGDLS and CDR2 YYNGEE come from the germline V gene. For the CDR3, the DNA is TGTGCCAGCAGCTCCCGGGACAGGTCCCACGAGCAGTACTTC. Amino acids: CASSSRDRSHEQYF.

The V gene is TRBV6-5, the J gene TRBJ2-7, with a possible D match to TRBD2 (6 bases). Germline V gives CDR1 MNHEY, CDR2 SVGAGI. The ends were cut back, 6 bases at V and 3 bases at J, with 18 bases in the middle. The CDR3 totals 15 residues. Here the CDR3 DNA reads TGTGCCAGCAGACCGCAAATCGGGAGAGTCTACGAGCAGTACTTC. Amino acid sequence: CASRPQIGRVYEQYF.

This clone was observed a handful of times. The chain uses TRBV9 and TRBJ1-6; 9 bases fit TRBD1. V dropped 2 bases and J dropped 5; count of bases not matched to a gene: 5. The CDR3 runs to 16 residues. Germline loops: CDR1 SGDLS, CDR2 YYNGEE. The CDR3 loop is CASSVTGGPDNSPLHF. CDR3 in DNA: TGTGCCAGCAGCGTTACAGGGGGCCCAGATAATTCACCCCTCCACTTT.